This is a list of T cell receptor beta chains from one sample in a study of graft-versus-host responses after intestinal transplantation. Method: immunoSEQ multiplex PCR; TCRdb's copy keeps in-frame clones and lacks some. The sample records about 25,000 clones, about 39% being singletons. The material sequenced was alloreactive CD4+ T cells from a mixed lymphocyte reaction culture, taken before intestinal transplant. The receptors were sampled from a human patient who received an intestinal transplant. Each CDR3 is given with its conserved first and last residue. The D gene is left open where the match is weak. Some rows have no size entry. The others give once, few or many, or a class for an expanded clone.

J gene: TRBJ2-5; CDR3 length: 16; D gene: TRBD2; V gene: TRBV30; clone size: few; CDR3 DNA: TGTGCCTGGAGTGGTATAGGGCTAGCGGTACAAGAGACCCAGTACTTC; CDR3 protein: CAWSGIGLAVQETQYF
J gene: TRBJ1-1; CDR3 length: 15; D gene: -; V gene: TRBV6-1; clone size: few; CDR3 DNA: TGTGCCAGCAGTGAAGCGCAGTTCCCGTACACTGAAGCTTTCTTT; CDR3 protein: CASSEAQFPYTEAFF
J gene: TRBJ1-1; CDR3 length: 15; D gene: TRBD1; V gene: TRBV25-1; clone size: -; CDR3 DNA: TGTGCCAGCAGTGAACCAGGGGGCCCGAACACTGAAGCTTTCTTT; CDR3 protein: CASSEPGGPNTEAFF
J gene: TRBJ2-5; CDR3 length: 13; D gene: TRBD1; V gene: TRBV7-2; clone size: -; CDR3 DNA: TGTGCCAGCAGCCGACAGGGAGCGGAGACCCAGTACTTC; CDR3 protein: CASSRQGAETQYF
J gene: TRBJ1-5; CDR3 length: 14; D gene: -; V gene: TRBV2; clone size: -; CDR3 DNA: TGTGCCAGCAGCACGGACAGTTTCAATCAGCCCCAGCATTTT; CDR3 protein: CASSTDSFNQPQHF
J gene: TRBJ1-2; CDR3 length: 17; D gene: TRBD1; V gene: TRBV9; clone size: few; CDR3 DNA: TGTGCCAGCACCCGCTTACAGACAGGGGGCGCCCCGGATGGCTACACCTTC; CDR3 protein: CASTRLQTGGAPDGYTF
J gene: TRBJ2-7; CDR3 length: 19; D gene: TRBD2; V gene: TRBV7-3; clone size: -; CDR3 DNA: TGTGCCAGCAGCTTAAGCGGTGGAGTAGCGGGGGGACCCAGCTACGAGCAGTACTTC; CDR3 protein: CASSLSGGVAGGPSYEQYF
J gene: TRBJ1-4; CDR3 length: 19; D gene: TRBD1; V gene: TRBV27; clone size: few; CDR3 DNA: TGTGCCAGCAGTTTATTCCCGACAGGGGGATACTCAACTAATGAAAAACTGTTTTTT; CDR3 protein: CASSLFPTGGYSTNEKLFF
J gene: TRBJ2-7; CDR3 length: 16; D gene: TRBD2; V gene: TRBV7-2; clone size: -; CDR3 DNA: TGTGCCAGCAGCTATGTATACTGGGGGGGCTCCTACGAGCAGTACTTC; CDR3 protein: CASSYVYWGGSYEQYF
J gene: TRBJ2-7; CDR3 length: 14; D gene: TRBD1; V gene: TRBV4-2; clone size: -; CDR3 DNA: TGTGCCAGCAGCCAGGCACAGGGGGCACACGAGCAGTACTTC; CDR3 protein: CASSQAQGAHEQYF
J gene: TRBJ1-4; CDR3 length: 15; D gene: -; V gene: TRBV6-6; clone size: few; CDR3 DNA: TGTGCCAGCAGCCCTCAGGATGTGGGGCGCAGAAAACTGTTTTTT; CDR3 protein: CASSPQDVGRRKLFF
J gene: TRBJ2-3; CDR3 length: 12; D gene: -; V gene: TRBV18; clone size: once; CDR3 DNA: TGTGCCAGCTCACCCGGCACAGATACGCAGTATTTT; CDR3 protein: CASSPGTDTQYF
J gene: TRBJ2-7; CDR3 length: 13; D gene: TRBD1; V gene: TRBV28; clone size: -; CDR3 DNA: TGTGCCAGCTGGGACAGGGGCATCTACGAGCAGTACTTC; CDR3 protein: CASWDRGIYEQYF
J gene: TRBJ1-1; CDR3 length: 16; D gene: -; V gene: TRBV7-8; clone size: -; CDR3 DNA: TGTGCCAGCAGCTTAGCGGGGGACACCAGGGGCACTGAAGCTTTCTTT; CDR3 protein: CASSLAGDTRGTEAFF
J gene: TRBJ2-5; CDR3 length: 13; D gene: -; V gene: TRBV15; clone size: few; CDR3 DNA: TGTGCCACCAGCGGGCAGGGGTACGAGACCCAGTACTTC; CDR3 protein: CATSGQGYETQYF
J gene: TRBJ2-3; CDR3 length: 15; D gene: -; V gene: TRBV2; clone size: medium-sized; CDR3 DNA: TGTGCCAGCAGTGAACCTAGGGACTTTTCAGATACGCAGTATTTT; CDR3 protein: CASSEPRDFSDTQYF
J gene: TRBJ2-1; CDR3 length: 14; D gene: -; V gene: TRBV6-5; clone size: -; CDR3 DNA: TGTGCCAGCAGTAGGGGCGCTAGTTACAATGAGCAGTTCTTC; CDR3 protein: CASSRGASYNEQFF
J gene: TRBJ2-3; CDR3 length: 14; D gene: -; V gene: TRBV5-1; clone size: -; CDR3 DNA: TGCGCCAGCAGTATTCCCGAGTCATCAGATACGCAGTATTTT; CDR3 protein: CASSIPESSDTQYF
J gene: TRBJ2-5; CDR3 length: 13; D gene: -; V gene: TRBV4-3; clone size: -; CDR3 DNA: TGCGCCAGCAGCCAACACAGGGCGGAGACCCAGTACTTC; CDR3 protein: CASSQHRAETQYF
J gene: TRBJ2-7; CDR3 length: 14; D gene: -; V gene: TRBV5-1; clone size: -; CDR3 DNA: TGCGCCAGCAGCGCCGGGACACCAACCTACGAGCAGTACTTC; CDR3 protein: CASSAGTPTYEQYF
J gene: TRBJ2-2; CDR3 length: 14; D gene: TRBD2; V gene: TRBV6-1; clone size: -; CDR3 DNA: TGTGCCAGCACACTAGCGGGGAGAGTCGGGGAGCTGTTTTTT; CDR3 protein: CASTLAGRVGELFF
J gene: TRBJ2-1; CDR3 length: 16; D gene: TRBD1; V gene: TRBV5-1; clone size: few; CDR3 DNA: TGCGCCAGCAGCCCATTATCTACAGGGGATTACAATGAGCAGTTCTTC; CDR3 protein: CASSPLSTGDYNEQFF
J gene: TRBJ2-3; CDR3 length: 13; D gene: -; V gene: TRBV7-8; clone size: -; CDR3 DNA: TGTGCCAGCAGCTTAGAGGGGCCAGATACGCAGTATTTT; CDR3 protein: CASSLEGPDTQYF
J gene: TRBJ1-5; CDR3 length: 15; D gene: -; V gene: TRBV6-5; clone size: -; CDR3 DNA: TGTGCCAGCAGTCCCTTTTCGAGTAGCAATCAGCCCCAGCATTTT; CDR3 protein: CASSPFSSSNQPQHF
J gene: TRBJ1-6; CDR3 length: 15; D gene: -; V gene: TRBV6-1; clone size: few; CDR3 DNA: TGTGCCAGCAGTGAACTTTATTCGGGGGGATCACCCCTCCACTTT; CDR3 protein: CASSELYSGGSPLHF
J gene: TRBJ2-7; CDR3 length: 14; D gene: TRBD1; V gene: TRBV5-5; clone size: -; CDR3 DNA: TGTGCCAGCAGCCCCCGACAGGGGTCCTACGAGCAGTACTTC; CDR3 protein: CASSPRQGSYEQYF
J gene: TRBJ1-1; CDR3 length: 14; D gene: -; V gene: TRBV18; clone size: few; CDR3 DNA: TGTGCCAGCTCACAGGGGCCTAGGGAAGCTGAAGCTTTCTTT; CDR3 protein: CASSQGPREAEAFF
J gene: TRBJ2-2; CDR3 length: 16; D gene: -; V gene: TRBV6-6; clone size: -; CDR3 DNA: TGTGCCAGCAGTTACTCGTTGGTCCATTTAGCCGGGGAGCTGTTTTTT; CDR3 protein: CASSYSLVHLAGELFF
J gene: TRBJ1-2; CDR3 length: 12; D gene: -; V gene: TRBV5-4; clone size: -; CDR3 DNA: TGTGCCAGCAGCCCCACAGGGTATGGCTACACCTTC; CDR3 protein: CASSPTGYGYTF
J gene: TRBJ1-2; CDR3 length: 15; D gene: -; V gene: TRBV4-3; clone size: -; CDR3 DNA: TGCGCCAGCAGCTTTAGCAGAGGTACGCGCGATGGCTACACCTTC; CDR3 protein: CASSFSRGTRDGYTF
J gene: TRBJ1-1; CDR3 length: 15; D gene: -; V gene: TRBV14; clone size: few; CDR3 DNA: TGTGCCAGCAGCGCCGAACAGGGTATGCGGACTGAAGCTTTCTTT; CDR3 protein: CASSAEQGMRTEAFF
J gene: TRBJ1-1; CDR3 length: 16; D gene: TRBD1; V gene: TRBV4-2; clone size: few; CDR3 DNA: TGTGCCAGCAGCTATGGACAGGTCTCGATTGGCACTGAAGCTTTCTTT; CDR3 protein: CASSYGQVSIGTEAFF
J gene: TRBJ2-6; CDR3 length: 15; D gene: TRBD2; V gene: TRBV28; clone size: -; CDR3 DNA: TGTGCCAGCGGTAGCGGGAGTACCGGGGCCAACGTCCTGACTTTC; CDR3 protein: CASGSGSTGANVLTF
J gene: TRBJ2-1; CDR3 length: 14; D gene: TRBD2; V gene: TRBV6-6; clone size: -; CDR3 DNA: TGTGCCAGCAGTACCGAGCGGGAGAAGAATGAGCAGTTCTTC; CDR3 protein: CASSTEREKNEQFF
J gene: TRBJ1-2; CDR3 length: 15; D gene: -; V gene: TRBV5-4; clone size: -; CDR3 DNA: TGTGCCAGCAGCTTGGACGGCGGCCCGAACTATGGCTACACCTTC; CDR3 protein: CASSLDGGPNYGYTF
J gene: TRBJ2-7; CDR3 length: 15; D gene: TRBD2; V gene: TRBV4-2; clone size: few; CDR3 DNA: TGTGCCAGCAGCCCTAGGACTAGCGGGAGGTACGAGCAGTACTTC; CDR3 protein: CASSPRTSGRYEQYF
J gene: TRBJ2-7; CDR3 length: 15; D gene: TRBD1; V gene: TRBV7-6; clone size: -; CDR3 DNA: TGTGCCAGCAGCTGGGGGACAGGGAGGGACTACGAGCAGTACTTC; CDR3 protein: CASSWGTGRDYEQYF
J gene: TRBJ2-2; CDR3 length: 13; D gene: TRBD1; V gene: TRBV30; clone size: -; CDR3 DNA: TGTGCCTGGGGACAGGGTTGGGCCGGGGAGCTGTTTTTT; CDR3 protein: CAWGQGWAGELFF
J gene: TRBJ2-7; CDR3 length: 14; D gene: TRBD2; V gene: TRBV5-1; clone size: -; CDR3 DNA: TGCGCCAGCAGCTTGGACGGGAGGACCTACGAGCAGTACTTC; CDR3 protein: CASSLDGRTYEQYF
J gene: TRBJ1-2; CDR3 length: 14; D gene: -; V gene: TRBV19; clone size: -; CDR3 DNA: TGTGCCAGTAGTAGGACACAAACTAACTATGGCTACACCTTC; CDR3 protein: CASSRTQTNYGYTF
J gene: TRBJ1-5; CDR3 length: 14; D gene: -; V gene: TRBV19; clone size: -; CDR3 DNA: TGTGCCAGTAGTATAGACAGGGTAGGTCAGCCCCAGCATTTT; CDR3 protein: CASSIDRVGQPQHF
J gene: TRBJ2-1; CDR3 length: 16; D gene: TRBD2; V gene: TRBV11-2; clone size: -; CDR3 DNA: TGTGCCAGCAGCTTAGCTTGGCTAGCGGGATATAATGAGCAGTTCTTC; CDR3 protein: CASSLAWLAGYNEQFF
J gene: TRBJ1-2; CDR3 length: 18; D gene: -; V gene: TRBV30; clone size: -; CDR3 DNA: TGTGCCTGGAGTGTATATGGCAGGATGTCGGCTCAGGGCTATGGCTACACCTTC; CDR3 protein: CAWSVYGRMSAQGYGYTF
J gene: TRBJ2-2; CDR3 length: 15; D gene: TRBD1; V gene: TRBV28; clone size: few; CDR3 DNA: TGTGCCAGCAGTTTCTCGCCGGGACAGACCGGGGAGCTGTTTTTT; CDR3 protein: CASSFSPGQTGELFF
J gene: TRBJ1-1; CDR3 length: 16; D gene: TRBD1; V gene: TRBV18; clone size: -; CDR3 DNA: TGTGCCAGCTCACCGAACAGGGGGCATTGGGACACTGAAGCTTTCTTT; CDR3 protein: CASSPNRGHWDTEAFF
J gene: TRBJ2-1; CDR3 length: 15; D gene: -; V gene: TRBV5-4; clone size: -; CDR3 DNA: TGTGCCAGCAGCACAGACCGCCCCACCTACAATGAGCAGTTCTTC; CDR3 protein: CASSTDRPTYNEQFF
J gene: TRBJ1-5; CDR3 length: 15; D gene: -; V gene: TRBV4-1; clone size: -; CDR3 DNA: TGCGCCAGCAGCCAAGAACAGTGGGTTAATCAGCCCCAGCATTTT; CDR3 protein: CASSQEQWVNQPQHF
J gene: TRBJ1-5; CDR3 length: 14; D gene: TRBD1; V gene: TRBV7-9; clone size: -; CDR3 DNA: TGTGCCAGCAGCTTAGCAGGGGGCGATCAGCCCCAGCATTTT; CDR3 protein: CASSLAGGDQPQHF
J gene: TRBJ1-2; CDR3 length: 16; D gene: -; V gene: TRBV19; clone size: few; CDR3 DNA: TGTGCCAGTAGTTCCGCCGGGGGGCTAGCTAACTATGGCTACACCTTC; CDR3 protein: CASSSAGGLANYGYTF
J gene: TRBJ2-7; CDR3 length: 13; D gene: -; V gene: TRBV6-5; clone size: -; CDR3 DNA: TGTGCCAGCAGCCTAGGGGTTCCCTACGAGCAGTACTTC; CDR3 protein: CASSLGVPYEQYF
J gene: TRBJ2-2; CDR3 length: 15; D gene: TRBD2; V gene: TRBV11-2; clone size: -; CDR3 DNA: TGTGCCAGCAGCGAACTAAGCGGGGGCACCGGGGAGCTGTTTTTT; CDR3 protein: CASSELSGGTGELFF
J gene: TRBJ1-3; CDR3 length: 16; D gene: -; V gene: TRBV7-6; clone size: -; CDR3 DNA: TGTGCCAGCAGCTCGAGCCCTACAGGGTCTGGAAACACCATATATTTT; CDR3 protein: CASSSSPTGSGNTIYF
J gene: TRBJ1-4; CDR3 length: 14; D gene: -; V gene: TRBV30; clone size: few; CDR3 DNA: TGTGCCTGGAACCGGGGGGGAGGCCATGAAAAACTGTTTTTT; CDR3 protein: CAWNRGGGHEKLFF
J gene: TRBJ2-3; CDR3 length: 15; D gene: -; V gene: TRBV7-2; clone size: -; CDR3 DNA: TGTGCCAGCAGCTTAGTCCAGGGGAGAACAGATACGCAGTATTTT; CDR3 protein: CASSLVQGRTDTQYF